This T cell receptor (beta chain) comes out of a study of shared clonotypes between healthy human individuals. Findings and limits, study-wide: Generally, estimated richness proved larger in naive subsets than it did in memory subsets. Donor clonotype sharing was expected to depend on sequencing depth. Naive CD4 clonotype sharing across four donors was 4% to 5.5%.

Points on this clone: The antigen is unknown.

Assay used: immunoSEQ multiplex PCR; TCRdb lists only in-frame clones, some missing. The sample comprises about 2 million clones, over 85% of which are singletons, and 0.13% rests with the top ten. The V end lost 4 bases, the J end lost 3 bases, and 13 bases lay between the germline ends. Germline V gene sequence: CDR1 SGHNT, CDR2 YYREEE (reference sequence). This CDR3 contains 14 residues. Sequencing input: naive CD4+ T cells sorted from blood. The sample's subset: CD45RA+ positively selected. The clonotype comes from a man aged 18 to 30 in good health. The rearrangement uses TRBV5-4 and TRBJ2-5; no firm D call. The CDR3 nucleotides read TGTGCCAGCAGCCCCGGACGGTGGGAAGAGACCCAGTACTTC. It encodes CASSPGRWEETQYF.